The 30 T cell receptor beta chains below come from one sample, sequenced in a study of T cells in localized non-small cell lung cancer. This table comes from immunoSEQ multiplex PCR, and its TCRdb copy is limited to in-frame clones, with some not included. The data hold approximately 2,500 clones, with about 21% observed a single time. Source: normal lung tissue next to the tumor, taken before any cancer treatment. The receptors originated from a man aged 35 to 70 with stage I squamous cell lung carcinoma.

V usage is TRBV5-1 and J usage is TRBJ2-7; D might be TRBD2 (5 bases). This CDR3 contains 14 residues. CDR1 is SGHRS and CDR2 is YFSETQ in the germline V gene. The V and J ends lost 3 bases and 2 bases respectively, with 12 bases between them. CDR3 DNA sequence: TGCGCCAGCAGCTCGGGGTCTCCTCCCTACGAGCAGTACTTC. This gives the protein CASSSGSPPYEQYF.

This clone was counted only a few times. This chain connects TRBV18 to TRBJ2-1; TRBD2 is a possible D gene (5 bases). CDR1 and CDR2 from the germline V gene are KGHSH and LQKENI. The CDR3 has 13 residues. V gave up 1 base and J gave up 8 bases, with 9 bases separating them. Written as DNA, the CDR3 is TGTGCCAGCTCACCACTTCAGGAGGATGAGCAGTTCTTC. Protein sequence: CASSPLQEDEQFF. The variable domain in full, completed from reference TRBV18 and TRBJ2-1, reads NAGVMQNPRHLVRRRGQEARLRCSPMKGHSHVYWYRQLPEEGLKFMVYLQKENIIDESGMPKERFSAEFPKEGPSILRIQQVVRGDSAAYFCASSPLQEDEQFFGPGTRLTVL.

This clone was picked up a small number of times. The chain uses TRBV15 and TRBJ1-5; D unresolved. From germline, CDR1 is LNHNV and CDR2 YYDKDF (reference sequence). V dropped 0 bases and J dropped 5 bases, with 11 bases sitting between them. The CDR3 spans 15 residues. CDR3 in DNA: TGTGCCACCAGCAGAGAAGGTGACGGTTATCAGCCCCAGCATTTT. Its protein product is CATSREGDGYQPQHF.

The chain links TRBV30 to TRBJ2-1; 7 bases map to TRBD2. The length of the CDR3 is 15 residues. J was trimmed by 3 bases and V by 3 bases; bases with no gene match: 8. Germline V gene lookup returns CDR1 GTSNPN and CDR2 SVGIG (reference sequence). The chain's CDR3 is CAWRYSGTNYNEQFF. The CDR3 DNA follows: TGTGCCTGGAGATATTCCGGGACTAACTACAATGAGCAGTTCTTC.

Only a few counts were recorded for this clone. The J gene is TRBJ2-7, the V gene TRBV30; TRBD1 matches at 9 bases. Germline V CDR1 and CDR2: GTSNPN, SVGIG (reference sequence). The CDR3 length is 15 residues. V gave up 2 bases and J gave up 4 bases; unmatched junction bases: 9. The CDR3 DNA reads TGTGCCTGGAGTACCAGGGACAGGGACATGTACGAGCAGTACTTC. It specifies CAWSTRDRDMYEQYF.

About this clone: Other nucleotide sequences in the sample specify the same CDR3. The chain joins TRBV19 to TRBJ1-3, with a weak D call TRBD1 (6 bases). V lost 3 bases, J lost 1 base, and 10 bases lay in between. Germline CDR1 reads LNHDA; CDR2 reads SQIVND (reference sequence). The CDR3 covers 15 residues. The CDR3 loop is CASSIIQGSGNTIYF. Written as DNA, the CDR3 is TGTGCCAGTAGTATCATCCAGGGGTCTGGAAACACCATATATTTT. The full variable domain, in which reference TRBV19 and TRBJ1-3 provide the parts outside the CDR3, is DGGITQSPKYLFRKEGQNVTLSCEQNLNHDAMYWYRQDPGQGLRLIYYSQIVNDFQKGDIAEGYSVSREKKESFPLTVTSAQKNPTAFYLCASSIIQGSGNTIYFGEGSWLTVV.

This clone has more than one count but fewer than ten. The chain joins TRBV11-3 to TRBJ1-5; D is unclear. CDR3 length: 15 residues. Deletions cut 2 bases from V and 2 bases from J, with 10 bases between. Looked up from germline, CDR1 is SGHNT and CDR2 is YENEEA. In nucleotides, the CDR3 is TGTGCCAGCAGCTTAAGGAAGGGAGGCAATCAGCCCCAGCATTTT. Translated, it gives CASSLRKGGNQPQHF.

The chain links TRBV9 to TRBJ2-1; 7 nucleotides line up with TRBD2. The CDR3 sequence is 15 residues long. Per the germline V gene, CDR1 is SGDLS and CDR2 is YYNGEE. V trimming: 4 bases; J trimming: 8 bases; junction bases outside the gene matches: 12. CDR3 nucleotide sequence: TGTGCCAGCAGCCCCCTGAGCGGGACGTTTGATGAGCAGTTCTTC. As protein: CASSPLSGTFDEQFF.

The table lists this clone with a few counts. The gene calls are TRBV9 and TRBJ2-3, with D perhaps TRBD1 (6 bases). This CDR3 has 13 residues. Germline V gives CDR1 SGDLS, CDR2 YYNGEE. The V gene lost 5 bases and the J gene lost 2 bases, with 9 bases spanning the gap. CDR3 in amino acids: CASRGDNTDTQYF. CDR3 sequence (DNA): TGTGCCAGCAGAGGGGACAACACAGATACGCAGTATTTT.

The chain links TRBV6-8 to TRBJ1-2; possibly TRBD1 for D (6 bases). Germline assignment: CDR1 MNHGY and CDR2 SAAAGT. Trimming left V 6 bases short and J 2 bases short, with 10 bases between. This CDR3 contains 13 residues. The CDR3 DNA follows: TGTGCCAGCAGGTATGACAGGAACTATGGCTACACCTTC. Translation gives CASRYDRNYGYTF.

This chain joins TRBV6-8 and TRBJ2-3, with D possibly TRBD2 on 6 matching bases. CDR3 length: 16 amino acids. The V and J ends lost 7 bases and 2 bases respectively, with 19 bases between them. Germline values: CDR1 MNHGY, CDR2 SAAAGT. CDR3 bases: TGTGCCAGCACCCCAGGAGGGAACCCCTACACAGATACGCAGTATTTT. It translates to CASTPGGNPYTDTQYF.

The J gene is TRBJ2-2, the V gene TRBV5-1; TRBD1 matches 9 bases. The CDR3 runs to 16 residues. V lost 0 bases to trimming and J lost 2 bases; unmatched junction nucleotides: 2. The germline gives CDR1 SGHRS, CDR2 YFSETQ. CDR3 protein: CASSLAQGANTGELFF. Here the CDR3 DNA reads TGCGCCAGCAGCTTGGCACAGGGGGCAAACACCGGGGAGCTGTTTTTT.

The chain couples TRBV30 to TRBJ2-7, with D perhaps TRBD2 (5 bases). The germline V and J ends were trimmed by 5 bases and 7 bases, with 18 bases remaining between them. The CDR3 runs to 13 residues. Germline loops: CDR1 GTSNPN, CDR2 SVGIG (reference sequence). The DNA for the CDR3 is TGTGCCTGGGATCGGGCCCAACCGGGGGAGCAGTACTTC. This codes for CAWDRAQPGEQYF.

The CDR3 DNA sequence: TGTGCCAGCAGCACTGGCAGCACTGAAGCTTTCTTT. This translates into CASSTGSTEAFF. J is TRBJ1-1 and V is TRBV9; D ambiguous. The V gene's germline CDR1 is SGDLS and CDR2 YYNGEE. Deletions cut 4 bases from V and 4 bases from J, with 8 bases between. The CDR3 totals 12 residues.

The V gene is TRBV6-1, the J gene TRBJ1-2, with TRBD1 as a possible D gene (6 bases). Germline loops: CDR1 MNHNS, CDR2 SASEGT. The CDR3 sequence is 14 residues long. Trimming shortened V by 0 bases and J by 8 bases, and 13 bases separated the two germline ends. The CDR3 DNA reads TGTGCCAGCAGTGAAGCTTCGGGGGGCGGCGGCTACACCTTC. Its protein is CASSEASGGGGYTF.

This clone has only a few counts. The chain employs TRBV18 and TRBJ1-4; D is unclear. Germline values: CDR1 KGHSH, CDR2 LQKENI. V was pared by 3 bases and J by 6 bases, with 8 bases between. The CDR3 is 13 residues long. CDR3 coding DNA: TGTGCCAGCTCACCGACGGGGTATGAAAAACTGTTTTTT. It is translated as CASSPTGYEKLFF.

This chain uses TRBV15 with TRBJ2-7; TRBD2 is a possible D gene (6 bases). The CDR3 has 15 residues. V was shortened by 1 base and J by 0 bases, with 10 bases between the two germline ends. CDR1 is LNHNV, CDR2 YYDKDF, per germline (reference sequence). Here the CDR3 reads CATSRGGGNSYEQYF. The DNA for the CDR3 is TGTGCCACCAGCAGAGGTGGAGGGAACTCCTACGAGCAGTACTTC.

This rearrangement joins TRBV7-2 to TRBJ1-1; D unclear. Trimming shortened V by 5 bases and J by 1 base, and 8 bases separated the two germline ends. In germline, CDR1 is SGHTA, CDR2 FQGNSA. The CDR3 runs to 13 residues. In nucleotides, the CDR3 is TGTGCCAGCAGCCCCGGTTGGAACACTGAAGCTTTCTTT. Amino acid sequence: CASSPGWNTEAFF.

The CDR3 DNA reads TGTGCCAGCTCACCAACGACGAAGACAACAGATACGCAGTATTTT. Protein product: CASSPTTKTTDTQYF. The J gene is TRBJ2-3, the V gene TRBV18, with D hard to call. Germline CDR1 is KGHSH and CDR2 is LQKENI. Trimming removed 2 bases from V and 3 bases from J, with 12 bases in between. This CDR3 has 15 residues. Full variable domain (remainder filled in from reference TRBV18 and TRBJ2-3): NAGVMQNPRHLVRRRGQEARLRCSPMKGHSHVYWYRQLPEEGLKFMVYLQKENIIDESGMPKERFSAEFPKEGPSILRIQQVVRGDSAAYFCASSPTTKTTDTQYFGPGTRLTVL.

This clone appeared a few times. The chain employs TRBV11-3 and TRBJ2-3, with 9 nucleotides matching TRBD1. The junction had 8 bases not matched to a gene; V was cut back by 1 base and J by 3 bases. Germline-derived CDR1 and CDR2 are SGHNT and YENEEA. The CDR3 length is 17 residues. The CDR3 is CASSLGGTGMRTDTQYF. In nucleotides, the CDR3 is TGTGCCAGCAGCTTAGGCGGGACAGGGATGAGGACAGATACGCAGTATTTT.

This chain joins TRBV28 and TRBJ2-7; tentative D call: TRBD1 (6 bases). The CDR3 is made up of 14 amino acids. The germline CDR1 and CDR2 sequences are MDHEN and SYDVKM. V was clipped by 2 bases and J by 6 bases, with 14 bases between them. The CDR3: CASSLTGSTIEQYF. CDR3 nucleotides: TGTGCCAGCAGTTTAACAGGGTCCACGATCGAGCAGTACTTC.

This clone was seen more than once but under ten times. The rearrangement links TRBV11-3 to TRBJ1-5; D call uncertain. Germline CDR1 is SGHNT and CDR2 is YENEEA. Trimming removed 5 bases at V and 5 bases at J, with 16 bases between. This CDR3 has 15 amino acids. CDR3 region: CASSPLIGSHQPQHF. For the CDR3, the DNA is TGTGCCAGCAGCCCCCTGATAGGGTCTCATCAGCCCCAGCATTTT.

This clone was counted at least ten times. The chain carries TRBV11-3 and TRBJ2-5; D remains ambiguous. The CDR3 runs 15 residues. Germline assignment: CDR1 SGHNT and CDR2 YENEEA. Trimming cost V 7 bases and J 5 bases, with 20 bases left between them. CDR3 bases: TGTGCCAGCATACGGTCGGGTCCGGCCGGGGAGACCCAGTACTTC. It yields the protein CASIRSGPAGETQYF.

V gene TRBV6-7 combines with J gene TRBJ1-2; D is uncertain. TRBV6-7 is known as an ORF, though its function is uncertain. CDR3 length equals 15 residues. Trimming left V 5 bases short and J 3 bases short, with 16 bases between. The CDR3 nucleotides are TGTGCCAGCAGTGAAGGCGCAGGTATGGACTATGGCTACACCTTC. Residues: CASSEGAGMDYGYTF.

Only a few counts were recorded for this clone. The CDR3 region is CASRTGGADYGYTF. DNA for the CDR3: TGTGCCAGCAGGACAGGGGGCGCGGACTATGGCTACACCTTC. This chain links TRBV9 with TRBJ1-2, with 10 bases identical to TRBD1. V dropped 5 bases and J dropped 3; count of bases not matched to a gene: 4. The CDR3 has 14 residues. Germline V gene lookup returns CDR1 SGDLS and CDR2 YYNGEE.

The chain links TRBV11-1 to TRBJ2-3, with a weak D call TRBD2 (6 bases). Germline CDR1 is SGHAT and CDR2 is FQDESV (reference sequence). Trimming cost V 4 bases and J 6 bases, with 20 bases left between them. The CDR3 consists of 16 residues. CDR3 sequence (DNA): TGTGCCAGCAGCTCCGGGACTTACGCCGGTGGGGATACGCAGTATTTT. As protein: CASSSGTYAGGDTQYF.

The rearrangement links TRBV11-3 to TRBJ1-2; TRBD1 might be the D (6 bases). Trimming left V 5 bases short and J 3 bases short, with 16 bases between. The CDR3 runs 15 residues. In germline, CDR1 is SGHNT, CDR2 YENEEA. CDR3 bases: TGTGCCAGCAGCCCGCTGGTGGGGGGCTACTATGGCTACACCTTC. Amino acid sequence: CASSPLVGGYYGYTF.

V gene TRBV5-1 combines with J gene TRBJ2-7; 11 positions agree with TRBD1. V lost 0 bases, J lost 3 bases, and 11 bases stayed unmatched. CDR3 length: 18 residues. Germline CDR1 reads SGHRS; CDR2 reads YFSETQ. The CDR3 nucleotides are TGCGCCAGCAGCTTGGCCCCACCGACCGGGACAGGGGGCTACGAGCAGTACTTC. Residues: CASSLAPPTGTGGYEQYF.

In its sample, this clone was seen a few times. This sequence joins TRBV11-3 and TRBJ2-7, with 10 nucleotides matching TRBD1. Germline assignment: CDR1 SGHNT and CDR2 YENEEA. V lost 5 bases to trimming and J lost 5 bases; unmatched junction nucleotides: 6. The length of the CDR3 is 14 residues. DNA for the CDR3: TGTGCCAGCAGCCGTGGGACAGGGGACCACGAGCAGTACTTC. As protein: CASSRGTGDHEQYF. Supplemented by reference TRBV11-3 and TRBJ2-7, the full variable domain reads EAGVVQSPRYKIIEKKQPVAFWCNPISGHNTLYWYLQNLGQGPELLIRYENEEAVDDSQLPKDRFSAERLKGVDSTLKIQPAELGDSAVYLCASSRGTGDHEQYFGPGTRLTVT.

The chain uses TRBV30 and TRBJ1-5, with a possible D match to TRBD1 (6 bases). Germline lookup yields CDR1 GTSNPN and CDR2 SVGIG (reference sequence). The V and J ends lost 1 base and 7 bases respectively, with 14 bases between them. CDR3 length: 14 residues. In nucleotides, the CDR3 is TGTGCCTGGAGTGATAGGGGGGGAAGGCAGCCCCAGCATTTT. This encodes CAWSDRGGRQPQHF.